Listed here is a single T cell receptor (beta chain). What it binds is unknown. The data were taken from a study of OX40 agonist ivuxolimab in advanced cancers. Across the whole study: Three patients, one with hepatocellular carcinoma and two with cutaneous melanoma, achieved partial responses.

Unmatched junction bases numbered 6, after V lost 5 bases and J lost 3 bases. The germline CDR1 and CDR2 sequences are MNHNS and SASEGT. This CDR3 spans 14 amino acids. TCRdb keeps only in-frame clones here, not all; method: immunoSEQ multiplex PCR. The sample holds tens of thousands of clones, around nine tenths seen once. The study sampled blood at baseline, cycle 4 day 1, and cycle 7 day 1. Overall study findings and caveats: Normalized T-cell clonal expansion was also low in some nonresponders.

This receptor was identified in an adult with an advanced solid tumor such as melanoma, head and neck, liver or kidney cancer. The sample here was CD4+ or CD8+ T cells sorted from blood, taken in a trial of the OX40 agonist ivuxolimab. This rearrangement joins TRBV6-1 to TRBJ2-7, with 8 bases identical to TRBD1. CDR3 sequence: CASSKQGGDYEQYF. The CDR3 coding sequence is TGTGCCAGCAGTAAACAGGGGGGAGACTACGAGCAGTACTTC.